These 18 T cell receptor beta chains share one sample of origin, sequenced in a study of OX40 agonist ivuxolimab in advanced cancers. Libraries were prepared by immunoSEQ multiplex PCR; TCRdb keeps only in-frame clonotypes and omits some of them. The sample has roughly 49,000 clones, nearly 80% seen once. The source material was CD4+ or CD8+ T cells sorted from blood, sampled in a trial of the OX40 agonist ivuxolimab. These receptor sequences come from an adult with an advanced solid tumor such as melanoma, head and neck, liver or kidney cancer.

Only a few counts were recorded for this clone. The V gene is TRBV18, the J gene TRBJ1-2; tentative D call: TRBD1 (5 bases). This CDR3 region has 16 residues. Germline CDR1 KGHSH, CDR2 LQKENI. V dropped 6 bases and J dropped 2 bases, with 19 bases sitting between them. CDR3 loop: CASSSGRISANYGYTF. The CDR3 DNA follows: TGTGCCAGCTCTTCGGGACGGATCTCGGCGAACTATGGCTACACCTTC.

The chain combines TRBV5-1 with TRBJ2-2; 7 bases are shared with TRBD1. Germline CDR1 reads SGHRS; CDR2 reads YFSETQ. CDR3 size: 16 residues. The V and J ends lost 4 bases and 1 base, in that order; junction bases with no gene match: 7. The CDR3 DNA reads TGCGCCAGCAGCAGGGACAGCGTGATGAACACCGGGGAGCTGTTTTTT. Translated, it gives CASSRDSVMNTGELFF.

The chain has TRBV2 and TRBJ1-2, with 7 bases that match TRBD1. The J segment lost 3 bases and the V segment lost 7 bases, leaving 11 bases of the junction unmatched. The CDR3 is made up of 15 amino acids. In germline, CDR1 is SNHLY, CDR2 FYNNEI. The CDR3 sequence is CASTEGGGSYYGYTF. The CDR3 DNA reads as TGTGCCAGCACCGAAGGGGGCGGCTCCTACTATGGCTACACCTTC.

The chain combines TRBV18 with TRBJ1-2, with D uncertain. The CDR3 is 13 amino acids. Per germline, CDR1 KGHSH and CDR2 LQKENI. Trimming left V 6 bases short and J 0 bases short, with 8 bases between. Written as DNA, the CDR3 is TGTGCCAGCTCCACTGCCTCTAACTATGGCTACACCTTC. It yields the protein CASSTASNYGYTF. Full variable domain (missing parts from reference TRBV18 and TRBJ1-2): NAGVMQNPRHLVRRRGQEARLRCSPMKGHSHVYWYRQLPEEGLKFMVYLQKENIIDESGMPKERFSAEFPKEGPSILRIQQVVRGDSAAYFCASSTASNYGYTFGSGTRLTVV.

The CDR3 DNA follows: TGCGCCAGCAGCCAAGATAGGGCAGGGGGTAAGGTAGCCAAAAACATTCAGTACTTC. Translated, it gives CASSQDRAGGKVAKNIQYF. The chain recombines TRBV4-1 with TRBJ2-4; the match to TRBD1 covers 7 bases. CDR1 is MGHRA, CDR2 YSYEKL, per germline. V was clipped by 0 bases and J by 0 bases; unmatched bases: 11. CDR3 length: 19 residues.

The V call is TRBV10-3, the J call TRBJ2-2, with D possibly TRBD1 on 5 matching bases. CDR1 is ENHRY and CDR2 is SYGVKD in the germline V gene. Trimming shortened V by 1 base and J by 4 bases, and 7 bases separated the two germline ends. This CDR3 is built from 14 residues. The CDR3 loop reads CAISELGATGELFF. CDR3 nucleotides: TGTGCCATCAGTGAGTTAGGGGCCACCGGGGAGCTGTTTTTT.

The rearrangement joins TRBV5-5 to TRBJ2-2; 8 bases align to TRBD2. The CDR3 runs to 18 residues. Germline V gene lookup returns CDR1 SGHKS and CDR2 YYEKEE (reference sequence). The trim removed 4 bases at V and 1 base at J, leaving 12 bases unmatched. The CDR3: CASSRHFGAGENTGELFF. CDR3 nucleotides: TGTGCCAGCAGCCGTCATTTCGGAGCGGGAGAGAACACCGGGGAGCTGTTTTTT.

This CDR3 is CASSLEGRDAYNSPLHF. For the CDR3, the DNA is TGCGCCAGCAGCTTGGAGGGCAGGGACGCCTATAATTCACCCCTCCACTTT. The gene calls are TRBV5-1 and TRBJ1-6; weak D call: TRBD1 (5 bases). The CDR3 extends over 17 amino acids. Trimming shortened V by 0 bases and J by 2 bases, and 12 bases separated the two germline ends. Germline CDR1 reads SGHRS; CDR2 reads YFSETQ.

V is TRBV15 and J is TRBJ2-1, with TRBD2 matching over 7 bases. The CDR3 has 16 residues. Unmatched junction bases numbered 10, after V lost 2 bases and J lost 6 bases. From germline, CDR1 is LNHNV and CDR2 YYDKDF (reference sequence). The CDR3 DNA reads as TGTGCCACCAGCAGACCAAGCGGGACCGTCGGCAATGAGCAGTTCTTC. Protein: CATSRPSGTVGNEQFF. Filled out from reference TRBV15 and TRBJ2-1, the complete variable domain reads DAMVIQNPRYQVTQFGKPVTLSCSQTLNHNVMYWYQQKSSQAPKLLFHYYDKDFNNEADTPDNFQSRRPNTSFCFLDIRSPGLGDTAMYLCATSRPSGTVGNEQFFGPGTRLTVL.

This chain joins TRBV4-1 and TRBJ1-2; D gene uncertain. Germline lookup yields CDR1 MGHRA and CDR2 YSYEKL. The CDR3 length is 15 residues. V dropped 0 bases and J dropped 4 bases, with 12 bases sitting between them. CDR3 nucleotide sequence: TGCGCCAGCAGCCAAGATGGACGCAGCGGCTATGGCTACACCTTC. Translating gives CASSQDGRSGYGYTF.

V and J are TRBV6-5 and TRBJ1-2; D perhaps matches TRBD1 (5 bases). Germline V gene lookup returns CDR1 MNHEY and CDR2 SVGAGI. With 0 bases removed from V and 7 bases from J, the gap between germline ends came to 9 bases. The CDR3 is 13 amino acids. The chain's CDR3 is CASSYSGTGGYTF. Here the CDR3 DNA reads TGTGCCAGCAGTTACTCAGGGACGGGTGGCTACACCTTC.

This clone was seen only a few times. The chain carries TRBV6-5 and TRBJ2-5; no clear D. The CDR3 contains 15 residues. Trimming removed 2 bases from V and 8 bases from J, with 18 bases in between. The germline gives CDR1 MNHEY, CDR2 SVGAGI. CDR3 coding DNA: TGTGCCAGCAGTTACGGGCTCGTCCCAGGCGGTACCCAGTACTTC. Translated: CASSYGLVPGGTQYF.

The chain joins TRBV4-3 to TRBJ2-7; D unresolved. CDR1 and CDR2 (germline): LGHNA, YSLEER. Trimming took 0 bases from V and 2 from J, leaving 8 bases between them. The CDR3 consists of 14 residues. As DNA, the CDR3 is TGCGCCAGCAGCCAAGACCAATATACCTACGAGCAGTACTTC. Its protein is CASSQDQYTYEQYF.

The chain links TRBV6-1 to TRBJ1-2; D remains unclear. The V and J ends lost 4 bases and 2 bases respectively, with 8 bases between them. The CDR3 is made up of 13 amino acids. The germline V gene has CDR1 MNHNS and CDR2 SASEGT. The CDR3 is CASSASGNYGYTF. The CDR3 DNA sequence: TGTGCCAGCAGTGCCTCGGGGAACTATGGCTACACCTTC.

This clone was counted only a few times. The CDR3 region is CASQPEAKVTKNIQYF. The CDR3 nucleotides are TGTGCCAGCCAGCCAGAGGCTAAAGTCACCAAAAACATTCAGTACTTC. V is TRBV2 and J is TRBJ2-4; D is unresolved. This CDR3 contains 16 residues. Germline V gene lookup returns CDR1 SNHLY and CDR2 FYNNEI. V lost 8 bases and J lost 2, with 19 bases in between.

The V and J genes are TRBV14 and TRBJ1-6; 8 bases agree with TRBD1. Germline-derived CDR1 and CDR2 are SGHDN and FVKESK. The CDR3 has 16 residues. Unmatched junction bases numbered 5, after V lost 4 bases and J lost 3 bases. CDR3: CASSLSGQGYNSPLHF. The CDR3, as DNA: TGTGCCAGCAGCCTTTCAGGACAGGGCTATAATTCACCCCTCCACTTT.

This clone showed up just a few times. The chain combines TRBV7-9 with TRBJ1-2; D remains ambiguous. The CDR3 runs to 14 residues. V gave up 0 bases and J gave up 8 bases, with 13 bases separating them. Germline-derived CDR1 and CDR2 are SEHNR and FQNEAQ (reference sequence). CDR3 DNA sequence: TGTGCCAGCAGCTTAGCGGTCGTCAGTGAAGGCTACACCTTC. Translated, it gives CASSLAVVSEGYTF.

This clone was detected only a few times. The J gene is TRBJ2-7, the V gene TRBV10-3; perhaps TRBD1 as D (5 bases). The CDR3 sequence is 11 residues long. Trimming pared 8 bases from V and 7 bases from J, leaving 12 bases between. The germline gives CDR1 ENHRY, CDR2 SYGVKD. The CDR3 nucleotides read TGTGCCATCCAGATGGCAGGGGAGCAGTACTTC. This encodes CAIQMAGEQYF.